The sequence of this TCR beta chain was determined in a study of T cells in tuberculosis. Across the whole study: CD1B tetramers identified T cells specific for mycobacterial lipid GMM. IGRA-negative adolescents, IGRA-positive adolescents with latent tuberculosis and adults with active tuberculosis formed this South African cohort. Study results and caveats: Shorter CDR3-alpha in active tuberculosis partly drove smaller distances.

Unsorted cryopreserved PBMC were sequenced, averaging around 100,000 T cells per clinical donor. V dropped 7 bases and J dropped 0 bases, with 7 bases sitting between them. The germline gives CDR1 MNHNS, CDR2 SASEGT. The CDR3 has 12 amino acids. On this clone itself: Antigen unknown.

Generated by immunoSEQ multiplex PCR, the TCRdb table keeps only in-frame clones and is missing some. The top ten hold approximately 7.5% of the sample, which has about 36,000 clones, about 94% seen once. The TCR originated in a donor aged 10 to 29 with latent tuberculosis or without tuberculosis infection. Material for sequencing was PBMCs. The V gene is TRBV6-1, the J gene TRBJ2-7; possible D gene TRBD2, 5 bases. In DNA form, the CDR3 reads TGTGCCAGCACGGGAAGCTCCTACGAGCAGTACTTC. Amino acid sequence: CASTGSSYEQYF.